The TCR beta chain described here comes from a study of blood T cell repertoires in COVID-19. For the study at large: In each case, the material was cDNA or gDNA derived from T cells, B-cell-depleted T cells, or PBMCs.

This study enrolled people aged about 18 to 90 from under 25 US geographic areas. V gave up 1 base and J gave up 7 bases; unmatched junction bases: 6. The CDR3 is 15 amino acids. CDR1 and CDR2 (germline): LGHDT, YNNKEL (reference sequence). Produced via immunoSEQ multiplex PCR; TCRdb's table is partial and in-frame only. The data hold 140,000 to 150,000 clones, with 80% to 85% observed a single time. This receptor was obtained from a woman between 45 and 60 years old who had been exposed to COVID-19. V usage is TRBV3-1 (or the pseudogene TRBV3-2) and J usage is TRBJ1-4; 7 bases map to TRBD1. Sequencing input: PBMCs or T cells enriched from blood (not recorded which). The CDR3 DNA reads as TGTGCCAGCAGCCAAGGACAGGGCCATGGTGAAAAACTGTTTTTT. This codes for CASSQGQGHGEKLFF.